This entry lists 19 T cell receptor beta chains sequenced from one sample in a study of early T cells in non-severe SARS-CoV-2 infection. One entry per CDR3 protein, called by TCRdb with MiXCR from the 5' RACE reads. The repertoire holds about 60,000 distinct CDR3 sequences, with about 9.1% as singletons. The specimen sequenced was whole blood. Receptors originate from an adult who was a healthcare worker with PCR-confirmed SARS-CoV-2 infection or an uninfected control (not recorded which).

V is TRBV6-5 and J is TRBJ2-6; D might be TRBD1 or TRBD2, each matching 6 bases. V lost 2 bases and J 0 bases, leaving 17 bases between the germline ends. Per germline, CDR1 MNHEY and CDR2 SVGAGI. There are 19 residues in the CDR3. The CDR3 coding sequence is TGTGCCAGCAGTTACCGACGGGGGCAGCGCTACTCTGGGGCCAACGTCCTGACTTTC. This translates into CASSYRRGQRYSGANVLTF.

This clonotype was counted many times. The CDR3 loop is CASSQLINRQGALGTEAFF. Here the CDR3 DNA reads TGTGCCAGCAGCCAACTCATTAATCGACAGGGGGCACTGGGCACTGAAGCTTTCTTT. This chain connects TRBV14 to TRBJ1-1, with 10 bases lining up with TRBD1. Germline CDR1 and CDR2: SGHDN and FVKESK. This CDR3 is built from 19 residues. Trimming at V came to 2 bases and at J to 4 bases, leaving 16 bases not matched to a gene.

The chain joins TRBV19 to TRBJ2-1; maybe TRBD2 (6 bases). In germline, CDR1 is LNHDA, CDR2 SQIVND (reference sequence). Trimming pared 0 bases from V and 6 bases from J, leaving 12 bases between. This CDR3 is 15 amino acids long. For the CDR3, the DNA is TGTGCCAGTAGTATAGACGGGGGTACGGCCAATGAGCAGTTCTTC. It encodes CASSIDGGTANEQFF.

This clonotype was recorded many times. DNA for the CDR3: TGTGCCAGCAGCTTTGGGACGGGGGCGGATCAGCCCCAGCATTTT. Translating gives CASSFGTGADQPQHF. The rearrangement uses TRBV7-9 and TRBJ1-5; D may be TRBD1 (6 bases). V lost 3 bases, J lost 5 bases, and 14 bases lay in between. Germline CDR1 SEHNR, CDR2 FQNEAQ (reference sequence). The CDR3 has 15 amino acids. Using reference TRBV7-9 and TRBJ1-5 for the parts outside the CDR3, the full variable domain is DTGVSQNPRHKITKRGQNVTFRCDPISEHNRLYWYRQTLGQGPEFLTYFQNEAQLEKSRLLSDRFSAERPKGSFSTLEIQRTEQGDSAMYLCASSFGTGADQPQHFGDGTRLSIL.

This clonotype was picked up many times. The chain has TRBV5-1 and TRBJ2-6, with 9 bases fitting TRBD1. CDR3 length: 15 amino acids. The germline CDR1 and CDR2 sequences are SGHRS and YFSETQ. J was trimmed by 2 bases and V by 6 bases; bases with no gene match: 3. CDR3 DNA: TGCGCCAGCACCACAGGGGGCACTGGGGCCAACGTCCTGACTTTC. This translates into CASTTGGTGANVLTF.

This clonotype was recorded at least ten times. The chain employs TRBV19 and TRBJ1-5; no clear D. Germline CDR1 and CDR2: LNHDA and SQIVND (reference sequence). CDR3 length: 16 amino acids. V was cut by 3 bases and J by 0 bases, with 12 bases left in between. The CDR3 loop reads CASSIAAAYSNQPQHF. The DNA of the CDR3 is TGTGCCAGTAGTATCGCGGCAGCTTATAGCAATCAGCCCCAGCATTTT.

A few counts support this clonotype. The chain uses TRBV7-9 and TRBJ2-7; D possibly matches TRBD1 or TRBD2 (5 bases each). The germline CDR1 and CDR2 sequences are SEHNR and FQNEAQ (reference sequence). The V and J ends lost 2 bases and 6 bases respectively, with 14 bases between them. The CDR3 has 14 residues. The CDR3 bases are TGTGCCAGCAGCTTAAACACAGTTGGGGGCGAGCAGTACTTC. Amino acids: CASSLNTVGGEQYF.

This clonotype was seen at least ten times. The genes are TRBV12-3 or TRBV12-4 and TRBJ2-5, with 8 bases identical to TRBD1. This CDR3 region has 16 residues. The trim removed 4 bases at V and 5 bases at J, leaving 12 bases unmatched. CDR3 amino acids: CASSSLGKTGVETQYF. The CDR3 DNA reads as TGTGCCAGCAGTTCGTTGGGAAAGACAGGGGTCGAGACCCAGTACTTC.

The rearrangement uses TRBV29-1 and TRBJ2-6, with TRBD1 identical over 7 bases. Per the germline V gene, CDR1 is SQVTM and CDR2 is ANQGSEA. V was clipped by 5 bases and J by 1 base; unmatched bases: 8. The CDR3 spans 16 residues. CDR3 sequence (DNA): TGCAGCGTTAGCGACAGGGCGGCTTCTGGGGCCAACGTCCTGACTTTC. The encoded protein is CSVSDRAASGANVLTF.

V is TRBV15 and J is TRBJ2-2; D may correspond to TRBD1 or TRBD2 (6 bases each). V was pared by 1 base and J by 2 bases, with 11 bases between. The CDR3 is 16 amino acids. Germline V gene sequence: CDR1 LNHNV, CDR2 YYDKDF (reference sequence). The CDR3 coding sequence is TGTGCCACCAGCAGAGGAGGGGGGTTCAACACCGGGGAGCTGTTTTTT. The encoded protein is CATSRGGGFNTGELFF.

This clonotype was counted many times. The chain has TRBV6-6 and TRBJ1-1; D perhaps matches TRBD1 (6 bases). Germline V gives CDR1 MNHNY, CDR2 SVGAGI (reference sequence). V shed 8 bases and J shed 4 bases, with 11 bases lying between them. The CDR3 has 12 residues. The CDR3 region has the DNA TGTGCCAGCCAAGGGGGACCCACTGAAGCTTTCTTT. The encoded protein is CASQGGPTEAFF.

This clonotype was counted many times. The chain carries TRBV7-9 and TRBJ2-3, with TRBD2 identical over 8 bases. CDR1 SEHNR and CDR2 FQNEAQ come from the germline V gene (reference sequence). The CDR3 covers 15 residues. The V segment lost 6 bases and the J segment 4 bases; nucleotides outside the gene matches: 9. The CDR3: CASSPPTSVPDTQYF. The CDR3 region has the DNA TGTGCCAGCAGTCCGCCGACTAGCGTCCCAGATACGCAGTATTTT. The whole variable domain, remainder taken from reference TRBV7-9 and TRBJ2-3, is DTGVSQNPRHKITKRGQNVTFRCDPISEHNRLYWYRQTLGQGPEFLTYFQNEAQLEKSRLLSDRFSAERPKGSFSTLEIQRTEQGDSAMYLCASSPPTSVPDTQYFGPGTRLTVL.

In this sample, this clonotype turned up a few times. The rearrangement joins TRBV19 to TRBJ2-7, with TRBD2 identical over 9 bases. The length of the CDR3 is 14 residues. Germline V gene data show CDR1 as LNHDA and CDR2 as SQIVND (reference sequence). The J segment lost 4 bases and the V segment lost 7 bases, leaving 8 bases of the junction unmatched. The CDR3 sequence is CASTQTSGSYEQYF. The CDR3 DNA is TGTGCCAGTACTCAGACTAGCGGAAGTTACGAGCAGTACTTC.

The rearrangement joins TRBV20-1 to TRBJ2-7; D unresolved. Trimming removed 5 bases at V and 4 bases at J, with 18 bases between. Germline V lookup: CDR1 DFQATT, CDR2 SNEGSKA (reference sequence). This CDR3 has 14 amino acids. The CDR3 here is CSAPTSGIGYEQYF. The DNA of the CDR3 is TGCAGTGCTCCAACGAGTGGTATCGGTTACGAGCAGTACTTC.

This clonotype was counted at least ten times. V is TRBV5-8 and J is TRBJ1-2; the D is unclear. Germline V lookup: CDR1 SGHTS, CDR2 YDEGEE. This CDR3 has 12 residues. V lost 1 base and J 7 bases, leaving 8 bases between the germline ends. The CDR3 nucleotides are TGTGCCAGCAGCTTGAACTGGGCTGGCTACACCTTC. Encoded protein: CASSLNWAGYTF.

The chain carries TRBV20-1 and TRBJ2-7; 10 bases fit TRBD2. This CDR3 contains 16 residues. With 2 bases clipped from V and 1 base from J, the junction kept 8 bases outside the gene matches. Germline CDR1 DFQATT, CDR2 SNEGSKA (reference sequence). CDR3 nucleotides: TGCAGTGCTAGACGGCTAGCGGGAGCTGAGTCCTACGAGCAGTACTTC. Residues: CSARRLAGAESYEQYF.

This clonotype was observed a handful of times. CDR3 sequence reads: CASSYPPGHNQPQHF. The CDR3 nucleotides read TGTGCCAGCAGTTATCCTCCGGGGCACAACCAGCCCCAGCATTTT. V gene TRBV6-2 or TRBV6-3 combines with J gene TRBJ1-5; weak D call: TRBD1 (5 bases). Germline V CDR1 and CDR2: MNHEY, SVGEGT. The CDR3 covers 15 residues. V lost 3 bases to trimming and J lost 7 bases, with 16 bases between them.

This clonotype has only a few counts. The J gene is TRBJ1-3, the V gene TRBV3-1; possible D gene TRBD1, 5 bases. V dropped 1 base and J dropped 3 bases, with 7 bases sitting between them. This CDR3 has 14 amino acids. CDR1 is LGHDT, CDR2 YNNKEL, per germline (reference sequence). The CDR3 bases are TGTGCCAGCAGCCAAGGACAGATTGGAAACACCATATATTTT. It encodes CASSQGQIGNTIYF.

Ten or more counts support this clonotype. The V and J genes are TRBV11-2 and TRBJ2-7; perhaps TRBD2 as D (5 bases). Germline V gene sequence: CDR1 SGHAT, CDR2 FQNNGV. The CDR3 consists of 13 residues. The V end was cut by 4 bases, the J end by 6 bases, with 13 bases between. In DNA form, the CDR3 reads TGTGCCAGCAGCTCGAGGGCCGAACGCGAGCAGTACTTC. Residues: CASSSRAEREQYF.